The 14 T cell receptor beta chains below all came from one sample that was sequenced in a study of CD8 T cells in Susac syndrome. RNA totalling roughly 0.45 to 1 ug underwent reverse transcription with random hexamers. TCRdb analysed the immunoSEQ multiplex PCR reads with MiXCR anew, one entry per CDR3 protein. This sample has about 180,000 distinct CDR3 sequences, with 95% to 96% found just once. The sample comprised CD4+ T cells from PBMCs. Receptors originate from a human donor with Susac syndrome.

The CDR3, as DNA: TGTGCCAGCAGCCCAACCCACAGGGGCTACGAGCAGTACTTC. Encoded protein: CASSPTHRGYEQYF. The chain couples TRBV28 to TRBJ2-7, with 7 positions matching TRBD1. This CDR3 has 14 amino acids. V gave up 6 bases and J gave up 3 bases; unmatched junction bases: 8. Germline lookup yields CDR1 MDHEN and CDR2 SYDVKM.

The genes are TRBV12-3 or TRBV12-4 and TRBJ1-2; D remains ambiguous. V was clipped by 2 bases and J by 3 bases, with 4 bases between them. The CDR3 is 12 residues long. In DNA, the CDR3 is TGTGCCAGCAGTTTATTCGACTATGGCTACACCTTC. This gives the protein CASSLFDYGYTF.

The rearrangement links TRBV30 to TRBJ1-5, with 8 bases identical to TRBD1. The germline gives CDR1 GTSNPN, CDR2 SVGIG (reference sequence). The CDR3 loop spans 14 amino acids. The trim removed 5 bases at V and 9 bases at J, leaving 12 bases unmatched. The CDR3 DNA follows: TGTGCCTGGGACCTCGGGACAGGCATCGGGCCCCAGCATTTT. It specifies CAWDLGTGIGPQHF.

J is TRBJ2-5 and V is TRBV20-1; weak D call: TRBD1 (6 bases). Germline V CDR1 and CDR2: DFQATT, SNEGSKA (reference sequence). This CDR3 has 15 residues. Trimming removed 6 bases from V and 2 bases from J, with 19 bases in between. The CDR3 is CSALFFATGQETQYF. CDR3 nucleotides: TGCAGTGCGCTTTTTTTCGCGACAGGTCAAGAGACCCAGTACTTC.

The gene calls are TRBV29-1 and TRBJ2-7; 8 positions agree with TRBD1. Germline V lookup: CDR1 SQVTM, CDR2 ANQGSEA. This CDR3 region has 13 residues. The V gene end was trimmed by 6 bases and the J gene end by 7 bases; junction bases not matched to a gene: 11. CDR3 in DNA: TGCAGCGTGGGCACGGACAGGGCGGGAGAGCAGTACTTC. The encoded protein is CSVGTDRAGEQYF.

The CDR3 nucleotides read TGTGCCAGCAGCTTAGCCCGGGAAAAACTGTTTTTT. This codes for CASSLAREKLFF. This chain joins TRBV11-2 and TRBJ1-4; the D is unclear. There are 12 residues in the CDR3. Germline V CDR1 and CDR2: SGHAT, FQNNGV. Trimming stripped 1 base from V and 8 bases from J, with 5 bases between.

The gene calls are TRBV29-1 and TRBJ1-1; D perhaps matches TRBD1 (6 bases). The V gene's germline CDR1 is SQVTM and CDR2 ANQGSEA. Trimming took 2 bases from V and 7 from J, leaving 14 bases between them. The length of the CDR3 is 13 residues. As DNA, the CDR3 is TGCAGCGTTGAAAAGGGGGTAGGTTTTGAAGCTTTCTTT. Translated, it gives CSVEKGVGFEAFF.

The rearrangement joins TRBV15 to TRBJ2-3; D uncertain. Looked up from germline, CDR1 is LNHNV and CDR2 is YYDKDF (reference sequence). The CDR3 spans 14 residues. The V end was cut by 0 bases, the J end by 5 bases, with 9 bases between. The CDR3 DNA follows: TGTGCCACCAGCAGAGATCGTGTCGGAGATACGCAGTATTTT. Protein sequence: CATSRDRVGDTQYF.

V usage is TRBV20-1 and J usage is TRBJ2-7, with 7 nucleotides matching TRBD2. V shed 5 bases and J 1 base; nucleotides not matched to a gene: 8. The CDR3 is made up of 14 amino acids. Germline lookup yields CDR1 DFQATT and CDR2 SNEGSKA (reference sequence). CDR3 in DNA: TGCAGTGCTCAAAGCGGGATTAGGTCCTACGAGCAGTACTTC. It is translated as CSAQSGIRSYEQYF.

The rearrangement links TRBV28 to TRBJ1-4; D is undetermined. Deletions cut 6 bases from V and 6 bases from J, with 2 bases between. The CDR3 is 10 residues long. CDR1 is MDHEN and CDR2 is SYDVKM in the germline V gene. The CDR3 protein is CASRDEKLFF. CDR3 sequence (DNA): TGTGCCAGCAGGGATGAAAAACTGTTTTTT.

The V and J genes are TRBV5-1 and TRBJ2-3, with D maybe TRBD2 (6 bases). The CDR3 has 14 amino acids. The ends were cut back, 4 bases at V and 0 bases at J, with 9 bases in the middle. Germline values: CDR1 SGHRS, CDR2 YFSETQ. CDR3 DNA: TGCGCCAGCAGCGTACTAGCTAGCACAGATACGCAGTATTTT. It is translated as CASSVLASTDTQYF.

The chain is built from TRBV20-1 and TRBJ2-3; 9 bases match TRBD1. Trimming cost V 5 bases and J 6 bases; bases outside gene matches: 9. This CDR3 contains 14 residues. The germline V gene encodes CDR1 DFQATT and CDR2 SNEGSKA (reference sequence). The chain's CDR3 is CSAQYRGLIDTQYF. CDR3 sequence (DNA): TGCAGTGCTCAATACAGGGGGCTGATCGATACGCAGTATTTT.

This sequence joins TRBV7-3 and TRBJ1-6; the D is unclear. Trimming took 1 base from V and 7 from J, leaving 5 bases between them. CDR3 length: 13 residues. The germline V gene encodes CDR1 SGHTA and CDR2 FQGTGA. CDR3 sequence (DNA): TGTGCCAGCAGCTTAAACGGAAATTCACCCCTCCACTTT. This translates into CASSLNGNSPLHF.

The rearrangement uses TRBV28 and TRBJ1-5; no reliable D call. The length of the CDR3 is 16 residues. Trimming took 7 bases from V and 2 from J, leaving 18 bases between them. Germline-derived CDR1 and CDR2 are MDHEN and SYDVKM. The CDR3 is CASTRRVGGGNQPQHF. In nucleotides, the CDR3 is TGTGCCAGCACCCGGCGGGTTGGTGGAGGCAATCAGCCCCAGCATTTT. The full variable domain, completed using reference TRBV28 and TRBJ1-5, is DVKVTQSSRYLVKRTGEKVFLECVQDMDHENMFWYRQDPGLGLRLIYFSYDVKMKEKGDIPEGYSVSREKKERFSLILESASTNQTSMYLCASTRRVGGGNQPQHFGDGTRLSIL.